A single sample is the source of the 18 T cell receptor beta chains below, sequenced in a study of blood T cell repertoires in COVID-19. Clones were sequenced by immunoSEQ multiplex PCR, and TCRdb holds only the in-frame ones, with some missing. The table has 150,000 to 200,000 clones, approximately 90% seen once; the top ten hold approximately 4.5%. The sequenced material came from peripheral blood. Every receptor here comes from a human donor in a cohort sampled during active COVID-19.

The rearrangement joins TRBV11-2 to TRBJ2-5, with D perhaps TRBD2 (6 bases). This CDR3 region has 12 residues. Trimming left V 0 bases short and J 10 bases short, with 9 bases between. Germline V gives CDR1 SGHAT, CDR2 FQNNGV. The CDR3 bases are TGTGCCAGCAGCTTAGAGCCCGGGAGCCAGTACTTC. It yields the protein CASSLEPGSQYF.

The chain joins TRBV7-2 to TRBJ2-5, with D tentatively TRBD2 (6 bases). Germline lookup yields CDR1 SGHTA and CDR2 FQGNSA. V lost 7 bases and J lost 10, with 22 bases in between. The CDR3 is 14 residues long. The CDR3 region is CASTAGLHVRDQYF. CDR3 sequence (DNA): TGTGCCAGCACCGCGGGACTTCACGTCAGGGACCAGTACTTC. Full variable domain (outside the CDR3, taken from reference TRBV7-2 and TRBJ2-5): GAGVSQSPSNKVTEKGKDVELRCDPISGHTALYWYRQSLGQGLEFLIYFQGNSAPDKSGLPSDRFSAERTGGSVSTLTIQRTQQEDSAVYLCASTAGLHVRDQYFGPGTRLLVL.

The chain employs TRBV18 and TRBJ1-5; unclear D gene. Germline V gene sequence: CDR1 KGHSH, CDR2 LQKENI. Trimming stripped 6 bases from V and 2 bases from J, with 20 bases between. The CDR3 has 17 residues. CDR3 nucleotide sequence: TGTGCCAGCTCCCCGGAACGAACGGGGTTCGGCAATCAGCCCCAGCATTTT. Protein: CASSPERTGFGNQPQHF.

With regard to this clone: At one end, the junction sequence differs from germline, possibly due to a read error. The V call is TRBV19, the J call TRBJ1-6; unclear D gene. CDR1 is LNHDA, CDR2 SQIVND, per germline (reference sequence). The CDR3 is 15 amino acids. The CDR3 sequence: CASSLEGVFNSPLHF. Here the CDR3 DNA reads TGTGCCAGTAGTCTAGAAGGAGTGTTCAATTCACCCCTCCACTTT.

This clone was seen at least ten times. The J gene is TRBJ2-6, the V gene TRBV27; 7 nucleotides match TRBD1. The V segment lost 4 bases and the J segment 1 base; nucleotides outside the gene matches: 7. Per the germline V gene, CDR1 is MNHEY and CDR2 is SMNVEV (reference sequence). The CDR3 sequence is 17 residues long. CDR3 DNA: TGTGCCAGCAGTTCCGACAGGGTGGTATCTGGGGCCAACGTCCTGACTTTC. It encodes CASSSDRVVSGANVLTF.

This CDR3 reads CASSLGRNTGPVITEAFF. The CDR3 DNA reads as TGTGCCAGCAGCTTAGGGCGGAATACAGGGCCCGTGATCACTGAAGCTTTCTTT. The chain links TRBV11-2 to TRBJ1-1; possible D gene TRBD1, 6 bases. The V end lost 1 base, the J end lost 4 bases, and 22 bases lay between the germline ends. The CDR3 covers 18 residues. Germline V CDR1 and CDR2: SGHAT, FQNNGV.

The CDR3 DNA is TGTGCCAGCAGCTTCCTCACAGTCACCTACGAGCAGTACTTC. Translated, it gives CASSFLTVTYEQYF. The gene calls are TRBV5-6 and TRBJ2-7; D is unclear. The CDR3 runs to 14 residues. Germline V gene lookup returns CDR1 SGHDT and CDR2 YYEEEE. Between the trimmed V and J ends, which lost 2 bases and 2 bases, there was a span of 11 bases.

The rearrangement links TRBV5-1 to TRBJ2-5; D might be TRBD1 (5 bases). The length of the CDR3 is 14 residues. Trimming removed 2 bases from V and 5 bases from J, with 13 bases in between. From germline, CDR1 is SGHRS and CDR2 YFSETQ. This chain's CDR3 is CASSLGQGGETQYF. CDR3 in DNA: TGCGCCAGCAGCTTAGGGCAGGGTGGCGAGACCCAGTACTTC.

The chain carries TRBV18 and TRBJ1-4; tentatively, D is TRBD1 (5 bases). V shed 7 bases and J shed 7 bases, with 19 bases lying between them. Germline V gene data show CDR1 as KGHSH and CDR2 as LQKENI. The CDR3 sequence is 15 residues long. Written as DNA, the CDR3 is TGTGCCAGCTACGGAAACGCAAGAAGGGGTGAAAAACTGTTTTTT. Amino acid sequence: CASYGNARRGEKLFF.

V is TRBV19 and J is TRBJ2-7, with 9 bases matching TRBD1. The J segment lost 2 bases and the V segment lost 1 base, leaving 6 bases of the junction unmatched. This CDR3 is built from 16 residues. Per the germline V gene, CDR1 is LNHDA and CDR2 is SQIVND (reference sequence). CDR3 sequence reads: CASSIAGTGKTYEQYF. CDR3 bases: TGTGCCAGTAGTATAGCGGGGACAGGGAAGACCTACGAGCAGTACTTC.

CDR3: CASSVAGAGGPADTQYF. The CDR3 nucleotides are TGTGCCAGCAGCGTAGCAGGTGCGGGGGGGCCCGCAGATACGCAGTATTTT. The V call is TRBV9, the J call TRBJ2-3, with TRBD2 matching 9 bases. The CDR3 has 17 residues. Trimming at V came to 0 bases and at J to 4 bases, leaving 9 bases not matched to a gene. The germline gives CDR1 SGDLS, CDR2 YYNGEE.

This sequence joins TRBV4-1 and TRBJ1-2; D is unclear. V was cut by 5 bases and J by 0 bases, with 13 bases left in between. Germline-derived CDR1 and CDR2 are MGHRA and YSYEKL. The CDR3 has 15 residues. The CDR3: CASSSPVHANYGYTF. The DNA of the CDR3 is TGCGCCAGCAGCTCCCCAGTGCATGCTAACTATGGCTACACCTTC.

CDR3 sequence (DNA): TGCGCCAGCAGCCAATCGGGACAGGGGAGGATCGGCGGCAATCAGCCCCAGCATTTT. This translates into CASSQSGQGRIGGNQPQHF. V usage is TRBV4-1 and J usage is TRBJ1-5; 10 bases match TRBD1. CDR3 length: 19 residues. Germline values: CDR1 MGHRA, CDR2 YSYEKL. The V segment lost 2 bases and the J segment 2 bases; nucleotides outside the gene matches: 12.

This clone has a handful of counts. CDR3 DNA: TGTGCCAGCAGTCCCCCCACAGGGGTTTCCGAGCAGTACTTC. Protein product: CASSPPTGVSEQYF. The chain joins TRBV28 to TRBJ2-7; 7 positions match TRBD1. This CDR3 has 14 residues. Losses at the gene ends were 5 bases for V and 6 bases for J; bases not matched to a gene: 10. Per germline, CDR1 MDHEN and CDR2 SYDVKM.

This rearrangement joins TRBV29-1 to TRBJ2-7, with D possibly being TRBD2 (6 bases). The CDR3 has 12 amino acids. Trimming pared 7 bases from V and 0 bases from J, leaving 10 bases between. Germline V gives CDR1 SQVTM, CDR2 ANQGSEA. The CDR3 DNA is TGCAGCGGCGGGGAGGACTCCTACGAGCAGTACTTC. This translates into CSGGEDSYEQYF.

The chain combines TRBV25-1 with TRBJ1-2, with unresolved D. CDR1 and CDR2 (germline): MGHDK, SYGVNS. V was trimmed by 1 base and J by 6 bases, leaving 9 bases between them. The CDR3 loop spans 13 amino acids. CDR3 DNA sequence: TGTGCCAGCAGTGAATCAATAGGAGATGGCTACACCTTC. This encodes CASSESIGDGYTF.

V is TRBV7-2 and J is TRBJ2-3; 9 nucleotides match TRBD2. CDR3 length: 16 residues. Per the germline V gene, CDR1 is SGHTA and CDR2 is FQGNSA. V gave up 1 base and J gave up 3 bases; unmatched junction bases: 5. The CDR3 is CASSLVASGTTDTQYF. The CDR3 DNA reads TGTGCCAGCAGCTTAGTGGCTAGCGGGACTACAGATACGCAGTATTTT.

The chain joins TRBV27 to TRBJ1-2; D ambiguous. The CDR3 contains 15 residues. Trimming cost V 5 bases and J 4 bases, with 17 bases left between them. The germline CDR1 and CDR2 sequences are MNHEY and SMNVEV (reference sequence). DNA for the CDR3: TGTGCCAGCAGTCCCTTAGGTCCTTCGGGCTATGGCTACACCTTC. This codes for CASSPLGPSGYGYTF.